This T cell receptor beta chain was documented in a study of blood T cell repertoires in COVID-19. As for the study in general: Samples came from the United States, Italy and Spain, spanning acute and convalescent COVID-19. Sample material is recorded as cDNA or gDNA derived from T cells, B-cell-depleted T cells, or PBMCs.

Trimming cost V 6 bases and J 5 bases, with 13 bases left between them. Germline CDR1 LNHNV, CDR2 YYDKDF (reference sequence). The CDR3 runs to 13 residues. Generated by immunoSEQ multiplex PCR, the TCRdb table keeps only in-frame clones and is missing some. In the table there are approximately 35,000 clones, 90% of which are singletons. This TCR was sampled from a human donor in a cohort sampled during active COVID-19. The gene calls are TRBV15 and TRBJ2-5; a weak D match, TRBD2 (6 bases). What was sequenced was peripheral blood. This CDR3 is CATSPLAGETQYF. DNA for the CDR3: TGTGCCACCAGTCCGCTCGCGGGGGAGACCCAGTACTTC.